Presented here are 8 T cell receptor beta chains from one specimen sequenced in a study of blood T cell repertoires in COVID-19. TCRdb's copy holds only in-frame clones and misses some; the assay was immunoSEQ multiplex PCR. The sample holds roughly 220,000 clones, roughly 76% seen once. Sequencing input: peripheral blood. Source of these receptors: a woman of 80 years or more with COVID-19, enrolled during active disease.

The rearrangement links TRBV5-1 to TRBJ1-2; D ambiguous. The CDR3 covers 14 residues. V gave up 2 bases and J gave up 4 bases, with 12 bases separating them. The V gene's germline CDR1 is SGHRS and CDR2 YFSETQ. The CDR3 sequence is CASSFDTAGYGYTF. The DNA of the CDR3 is TGCGCCAGCAGCTTCGACACCGCGGGCTATGGCTACACCTTC.

The chain's CDR3 is CASSTKVQGWANVLTF. In DNA, the CDR3 is TGCGCCAGCAGCACCAAGGTACAGGGCTGGGCCAACGTCCTGACTTTC. The rearrangement links TRBV5-1 to TRBJ2-6, with D possibly being TRBD1 (6 bases). The CDR3 runs 16 residues. Trimming left V 4 bases short and J 5 bases short, with 16 bases between. Germline CDR1 reads SGHRS; CDR2 reads YFSETQ.

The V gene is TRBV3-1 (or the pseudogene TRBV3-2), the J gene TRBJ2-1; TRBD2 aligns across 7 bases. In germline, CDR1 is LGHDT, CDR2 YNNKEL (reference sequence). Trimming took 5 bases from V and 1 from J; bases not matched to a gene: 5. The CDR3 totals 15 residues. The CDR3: CASSTGLTSYNEQFF. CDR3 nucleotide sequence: TGTGCCAGCAGCACGGGACTAACTTCCTACAATGAGCAGTTCTTC.

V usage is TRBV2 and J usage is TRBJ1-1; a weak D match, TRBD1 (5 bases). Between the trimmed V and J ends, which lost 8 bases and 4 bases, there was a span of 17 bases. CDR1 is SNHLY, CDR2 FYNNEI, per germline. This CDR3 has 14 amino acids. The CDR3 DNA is TGTGCCAGCCCCGTCCCAGGGTTCGGCACTGAAGCTTTCTTT. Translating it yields CASPVPGFGTEAFF.

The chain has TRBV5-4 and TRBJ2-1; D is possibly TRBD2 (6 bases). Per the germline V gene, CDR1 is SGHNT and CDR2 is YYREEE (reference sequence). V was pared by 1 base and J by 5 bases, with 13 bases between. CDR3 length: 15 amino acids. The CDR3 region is CASSLTSGGDNEQFF. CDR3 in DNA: TGTGCCAGCAGCTTGACGAGCGGAGGGGACAATGAGCAGTTCTTC.

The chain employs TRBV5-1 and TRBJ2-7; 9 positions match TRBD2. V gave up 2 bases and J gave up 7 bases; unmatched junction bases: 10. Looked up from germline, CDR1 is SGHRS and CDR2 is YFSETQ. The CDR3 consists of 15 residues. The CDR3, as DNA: TGCGCCAGCAGCTTCCCGAGCGGGGGGCGAAGGGAGCAGTACTTC. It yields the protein CASSFPSGGRREQYF.

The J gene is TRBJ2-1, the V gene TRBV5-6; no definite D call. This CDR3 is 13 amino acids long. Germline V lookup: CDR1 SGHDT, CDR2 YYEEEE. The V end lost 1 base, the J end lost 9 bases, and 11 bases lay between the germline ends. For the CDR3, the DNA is TGTGCCAGCAGCTTGACAGAGATCGGTGAGCAGTTCTTC. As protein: CASSLTEIGEQFF. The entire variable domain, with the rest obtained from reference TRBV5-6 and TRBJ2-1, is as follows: DAGVTQSPTHLIKTRGQQVTLRCSPKSGHDTVSWYQQALGQGPQFIFQYYEEEERQRGNFPDRFSGHQFPNYSSELNVNALLLGDSALYLCASSLTEIGEQFFGPGTRLTVL.

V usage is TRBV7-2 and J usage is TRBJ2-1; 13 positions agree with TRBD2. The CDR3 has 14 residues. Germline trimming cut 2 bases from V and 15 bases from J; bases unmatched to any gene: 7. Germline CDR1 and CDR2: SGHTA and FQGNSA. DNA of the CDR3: TGTGCCAGCAGCTTAACTAGCGGGGGGGCCGACGGGTTCTTC. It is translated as CASSLTSGGADGFF.